The rows below give T cell receptor beta chains drawn from one sample of a study of cytotoxic CD8 clonotypes in ibrutinib-treated CLL. Data came from immunoSEQ multiplex PCR; TCRdb stores just in-frame clones and leaves some out. The table records under 300,000 clones, around 69% of them present only once. This specimen consisted of PBMCs, obtained at disease progression, from a patient treated with ibrutinib. Source of these receptors: a human donor with chronic lymphocytic leukemia. Each CDR3 is given with its conserved first and last residue. A D gene is named only where the DNA matches it firmly. The size field is filled for only some rows; it gives once, few, many or a size class.

j_call v_call clone_size d_call cdr3_aa cdr3_nt
TRBJ1-5 TRBV6-1 once - CASSEGGLSNQPQHF TGTGCCAGCAGTGAAGGAGGGCTTAGCAATCAGCCCCAGCATTTT
TRBJ1-1 TRBV9 few - CASSVGMNTEAFF TGTGCCAGCAGCGTAGGGATGAACACTGAAGCTTTCTTT
TRBJ2-7 TRBV11-2 - TRBD2 CASSLDGRGASYEQYF TGTGCCAGCAGCTTAGATGGGCGGGGGGCCTCCTACGAGCAGTACTTC
TRBJ2-7 TRBV6-5 - - CASSYAPGPWTYEQYF TGTGCCAGCAGTTACGCCCCCGGTCCGTGGACCTACGAGCAGTACTTC
TRBJ2-7 TRBV11-2 few - CASRQGGEQYF TGTGCCAGCAGACAGGGTGGCGAGCAGTACTTC
TRBJ1-1 TRBV6-1 - TRBD1 CASSLEGALNTEAFF TGTGCCAGCAGTCTAGAGGGGGCTTTGAACACTGAAGCTTTCTTT
TRBJ2-5 TRBV5-4 once - CASSFGGTNGETQYF TGTGCCAGCAGCTTTGGCGGGACCAACGGGGAGACCCAGTACTTC
TRBJ1-3 TRBV11-2 - - CASSLMLLSGNTIYF TGTGCCAGCAGCTTAATGCTCCTTTCTGGAAACACCATATATTTT
TRBJ1-1 TRBV21-1 - - CASSKAPQVQNTEAFF TGTGCCAGCAGCAAAGCGCCGCAAGTCCAGAACACTGAAGCTTTCTTT
TRBJ1-1 TRBV4-1 - TRBD1 CASSQGAARGRRSEAFF TGCGCCAGCAGCCAAGGAGCCGCGAGGGGGCGGCGGTCGGAAGCTTTCTTT
TRBJ2-5 TRBV11-2 - TRBD2 CASSLLPSGGAGTQYF TGTGCCAGCAGCCTACTCCCTAGCGGGGGGGCTGGGACCCAGTACTTC
TRBJ2-2 TRBV5-4 - TRBD2 CASSLFGLAGGTGELFF TGTGCCAGCAGCCTCTTCGGACTAGCGGGAGGCACCGGGGAGCTGTTTTTT
TRBJ1-5 TRBV7-6 - - CASSQCGIDRIQPQHF TGTGCCAGCAGCCAGTGCGGGATCGACAGAATTCAGCCCCAGCATTTT
TRBJ2-7 TRBV6-5 - TRBD2 CASSRGGETYEQYF TGTGCCAGCAGTAGGGGAGGGGAGACCTACGAGCAGTACTTC
TRBJ2-2 TRBV7-8 - TRBD2 CASSIQPSGISNTGELFF TGTGCCAGCAGCATACAACCTAGCGGGATTTCAAACACCGGGGAGCTGTTTTTT
TRBJ1-1 TRBV6-1 - - CASPLYMNTEAFF TGTGCCAGCCCCCTATACATGAACACTGAAGCTTTCTTT
TRBJ1-5 TRBV27 few TRBD1 CASSSLGRQGRQPQHF TGTGCCAGCAGTTCGTTAGGGCGACAGGGACGGCAGCCCCAGCATTTT
TRBJ2-4 TRBV7-9 few TRBD1 CASSSTGESGLKNIQYF TGTGCCAGCAGCTCCACAGGGGAAAGTGGGCTGAAAAACATTCAGTACTTC
TRBJ2-1 TRBV28 - TRBD2 CASSHHSGRITYEQFF TGTGCCAGCAGTCATCATAGCGGGAGAATTACCTATGAGCAGTTCTTC
TRBJ2-7 TRBV13 - TRBD1 CASSLTGGWREQYF TGTGCCAGCAGCTTGACAGGGGGCTGGCGGGAGCAGTACTTC
TRBJ2-1 TRBV6-5 - TRBD2 CASSGLAGGPNEQFF TGTGCCAGCAGTGGACTAGCGGGAGGGCCCAATGAGCAGTTCTTC
TRBJ1-5 TRBV21-1 few - CASSKGAQPQHF TGTGCCAGCAGCAAAGGGGCCCAGCCCCAGCATTTT
TRBJ2-7 TRBV9 - TRBD1 CASSPDGDSIEQYF TGTGCCAGCAGCCCCGACGGGGACAGTATCGAGCAGTACTTC
TRBJ1-2 TRBV4-2 once TRBD1 CASSQDSQGGLDYGYTF TGTGCCAGCAGCCAAGATTCCCAGGGGGGATTGGACTATGGCTACACCTTC
TRBJ2-1 TRBV6-5 - - CATRAQAYNEQFF TGTGCCACCCGGGCTCAGGCCTACAATGAGCAGTTCTTC
TRBJ1-1 TRBV10-2 once - CASSESSWGILNTEAFF TGCGCCAGCAGTGAGTCGTCGTGGGGGATTTTGAACACTGAAGCTTTCTTT
TRBJ1-5 TRBV2 - - CASSESFYQPQHF TGTGCCAGCAGTGAATCGTTTTATCAGCCCCAGCATTTT
TRBJ2-4 TRBV2 - - CASSETWLAKNIQYF TGTGCCAGCAGTGAAACCTGGCTAGCCAAAAACATTCAGTACTTC
TRBJ2-3 TRBV5-6 - TRBD2 CASSLGTSGTDTQYF TGTGCCAGCAGCCTCGGGACTAGCGGCACAGATACGCAGTATTTT
TRBJ2-7 TRBV10-3 few TRBD1 CAISEGTGGYEQYF TGTGCCATCAGTGAGGGGACAGGGGGCTACGAGCAGTACTTC
TRBJ2-7 TRBV28 once - CASCGRGLFVYEQYF TGTGCCAGCTGTGGCAGGGGTTTGTTTGTTTACGAGCAGTACTTC